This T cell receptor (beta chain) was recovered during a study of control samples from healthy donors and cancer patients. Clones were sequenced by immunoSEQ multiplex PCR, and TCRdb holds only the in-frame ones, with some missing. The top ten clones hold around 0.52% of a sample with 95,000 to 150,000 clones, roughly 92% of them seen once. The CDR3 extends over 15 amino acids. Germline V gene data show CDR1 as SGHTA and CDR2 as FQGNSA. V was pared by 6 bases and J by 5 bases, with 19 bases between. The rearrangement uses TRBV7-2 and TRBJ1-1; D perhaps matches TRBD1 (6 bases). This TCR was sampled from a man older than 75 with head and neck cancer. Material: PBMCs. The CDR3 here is CASRSTGRSWTEAFF. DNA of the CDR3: TGTGCCAGCAGGTCTACAGGGAGGTCGTGGACTGAAGCTTTCTTT.